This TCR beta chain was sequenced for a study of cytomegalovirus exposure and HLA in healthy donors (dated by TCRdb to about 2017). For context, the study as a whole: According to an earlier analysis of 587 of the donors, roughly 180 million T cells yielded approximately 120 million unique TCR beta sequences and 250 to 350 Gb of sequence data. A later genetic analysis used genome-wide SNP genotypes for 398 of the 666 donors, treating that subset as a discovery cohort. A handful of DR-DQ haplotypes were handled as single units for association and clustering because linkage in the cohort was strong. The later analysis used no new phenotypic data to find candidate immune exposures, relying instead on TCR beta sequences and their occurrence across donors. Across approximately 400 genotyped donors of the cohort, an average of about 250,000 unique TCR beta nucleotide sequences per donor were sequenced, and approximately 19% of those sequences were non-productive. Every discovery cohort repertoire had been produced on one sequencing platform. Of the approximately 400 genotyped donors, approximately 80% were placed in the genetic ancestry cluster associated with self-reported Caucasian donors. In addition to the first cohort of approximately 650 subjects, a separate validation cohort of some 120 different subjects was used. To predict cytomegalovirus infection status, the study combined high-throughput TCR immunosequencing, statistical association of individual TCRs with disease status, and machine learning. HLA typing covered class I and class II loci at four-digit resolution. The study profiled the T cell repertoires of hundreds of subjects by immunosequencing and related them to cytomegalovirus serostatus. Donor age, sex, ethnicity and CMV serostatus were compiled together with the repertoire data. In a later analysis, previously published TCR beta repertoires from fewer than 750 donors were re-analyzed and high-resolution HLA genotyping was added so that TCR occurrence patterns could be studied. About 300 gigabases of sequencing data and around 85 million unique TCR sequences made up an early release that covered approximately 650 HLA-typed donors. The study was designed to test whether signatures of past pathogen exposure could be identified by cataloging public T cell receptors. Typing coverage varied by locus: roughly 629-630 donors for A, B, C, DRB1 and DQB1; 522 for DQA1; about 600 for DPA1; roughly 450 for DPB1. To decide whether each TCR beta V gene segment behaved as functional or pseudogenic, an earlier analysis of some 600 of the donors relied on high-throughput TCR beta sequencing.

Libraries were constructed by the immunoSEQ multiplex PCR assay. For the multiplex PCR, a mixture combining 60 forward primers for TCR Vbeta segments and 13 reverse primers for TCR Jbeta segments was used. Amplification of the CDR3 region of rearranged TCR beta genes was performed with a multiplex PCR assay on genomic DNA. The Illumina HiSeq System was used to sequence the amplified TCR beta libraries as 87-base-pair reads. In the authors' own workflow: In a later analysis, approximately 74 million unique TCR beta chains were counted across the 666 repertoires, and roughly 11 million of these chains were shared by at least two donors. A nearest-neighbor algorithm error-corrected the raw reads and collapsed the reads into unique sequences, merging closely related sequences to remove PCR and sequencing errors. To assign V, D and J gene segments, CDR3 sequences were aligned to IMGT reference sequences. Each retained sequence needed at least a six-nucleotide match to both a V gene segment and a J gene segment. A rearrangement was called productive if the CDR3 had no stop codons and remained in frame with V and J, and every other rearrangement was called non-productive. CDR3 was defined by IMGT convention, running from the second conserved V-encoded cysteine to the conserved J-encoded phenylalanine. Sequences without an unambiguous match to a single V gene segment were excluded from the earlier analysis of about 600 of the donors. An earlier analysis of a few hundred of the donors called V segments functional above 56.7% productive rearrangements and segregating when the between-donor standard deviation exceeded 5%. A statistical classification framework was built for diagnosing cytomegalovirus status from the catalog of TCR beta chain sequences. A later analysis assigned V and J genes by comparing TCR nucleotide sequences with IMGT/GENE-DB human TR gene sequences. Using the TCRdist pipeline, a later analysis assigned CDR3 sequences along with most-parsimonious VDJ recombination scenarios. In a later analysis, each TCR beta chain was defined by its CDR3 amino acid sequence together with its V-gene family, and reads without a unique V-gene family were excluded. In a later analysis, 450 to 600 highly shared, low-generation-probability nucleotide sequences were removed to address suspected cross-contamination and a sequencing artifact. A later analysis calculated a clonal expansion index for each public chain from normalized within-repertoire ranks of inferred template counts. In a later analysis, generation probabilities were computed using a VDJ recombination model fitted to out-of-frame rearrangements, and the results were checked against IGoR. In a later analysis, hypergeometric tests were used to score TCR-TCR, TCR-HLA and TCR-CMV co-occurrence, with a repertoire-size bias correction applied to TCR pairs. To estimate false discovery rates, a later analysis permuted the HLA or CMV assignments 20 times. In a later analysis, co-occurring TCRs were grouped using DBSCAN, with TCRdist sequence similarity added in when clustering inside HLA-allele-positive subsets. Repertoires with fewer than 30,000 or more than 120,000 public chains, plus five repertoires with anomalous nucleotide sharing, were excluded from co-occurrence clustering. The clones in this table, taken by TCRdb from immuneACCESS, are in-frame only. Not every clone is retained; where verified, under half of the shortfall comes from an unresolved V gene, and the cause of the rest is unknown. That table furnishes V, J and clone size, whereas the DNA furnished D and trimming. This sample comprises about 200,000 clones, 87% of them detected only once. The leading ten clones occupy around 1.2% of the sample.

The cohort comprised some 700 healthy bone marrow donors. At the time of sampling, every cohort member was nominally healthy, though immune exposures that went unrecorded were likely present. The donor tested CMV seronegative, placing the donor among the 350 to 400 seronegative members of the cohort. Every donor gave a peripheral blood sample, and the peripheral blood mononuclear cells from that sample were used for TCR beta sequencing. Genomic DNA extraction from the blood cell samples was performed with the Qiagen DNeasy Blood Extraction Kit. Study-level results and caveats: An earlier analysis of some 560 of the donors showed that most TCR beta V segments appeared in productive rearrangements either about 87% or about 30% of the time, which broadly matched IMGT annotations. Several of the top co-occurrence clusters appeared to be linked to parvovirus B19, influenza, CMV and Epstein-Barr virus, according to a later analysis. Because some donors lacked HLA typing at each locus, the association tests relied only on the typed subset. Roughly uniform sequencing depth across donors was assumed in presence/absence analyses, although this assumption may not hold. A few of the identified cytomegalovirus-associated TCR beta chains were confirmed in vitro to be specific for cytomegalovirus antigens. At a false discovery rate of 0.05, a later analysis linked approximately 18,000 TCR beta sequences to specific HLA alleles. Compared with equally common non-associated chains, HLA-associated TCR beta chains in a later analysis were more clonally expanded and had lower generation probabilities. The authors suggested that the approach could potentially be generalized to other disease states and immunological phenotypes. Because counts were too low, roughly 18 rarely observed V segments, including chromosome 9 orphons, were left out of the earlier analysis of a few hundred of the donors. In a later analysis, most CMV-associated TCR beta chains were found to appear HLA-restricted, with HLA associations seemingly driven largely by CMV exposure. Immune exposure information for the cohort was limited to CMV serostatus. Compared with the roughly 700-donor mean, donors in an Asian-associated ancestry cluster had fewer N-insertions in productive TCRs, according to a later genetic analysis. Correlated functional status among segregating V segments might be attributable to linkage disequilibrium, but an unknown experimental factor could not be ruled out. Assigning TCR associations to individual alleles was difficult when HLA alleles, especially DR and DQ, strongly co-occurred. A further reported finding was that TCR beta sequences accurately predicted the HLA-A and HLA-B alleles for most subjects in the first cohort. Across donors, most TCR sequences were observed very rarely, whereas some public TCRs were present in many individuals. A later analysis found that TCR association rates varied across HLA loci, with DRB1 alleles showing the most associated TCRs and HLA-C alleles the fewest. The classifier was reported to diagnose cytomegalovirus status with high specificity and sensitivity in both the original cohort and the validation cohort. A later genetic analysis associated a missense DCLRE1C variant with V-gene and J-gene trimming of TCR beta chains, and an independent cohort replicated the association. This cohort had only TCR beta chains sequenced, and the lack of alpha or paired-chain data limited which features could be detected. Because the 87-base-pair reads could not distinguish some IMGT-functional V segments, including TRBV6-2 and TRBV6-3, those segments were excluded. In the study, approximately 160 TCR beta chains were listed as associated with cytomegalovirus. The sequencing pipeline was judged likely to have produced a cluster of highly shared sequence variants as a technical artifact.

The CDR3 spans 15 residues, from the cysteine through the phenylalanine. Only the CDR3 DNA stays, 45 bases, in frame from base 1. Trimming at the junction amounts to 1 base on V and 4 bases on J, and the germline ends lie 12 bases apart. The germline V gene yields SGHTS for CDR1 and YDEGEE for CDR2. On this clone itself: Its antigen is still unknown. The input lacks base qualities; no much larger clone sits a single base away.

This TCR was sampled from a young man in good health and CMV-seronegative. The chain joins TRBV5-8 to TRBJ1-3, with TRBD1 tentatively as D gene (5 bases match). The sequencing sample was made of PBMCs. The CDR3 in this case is CASSLFPGSGNTIYF. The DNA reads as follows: TGTGCCAGCAGCTTGTTCCCAGGGTCAGGAAACACCATATATTTT.